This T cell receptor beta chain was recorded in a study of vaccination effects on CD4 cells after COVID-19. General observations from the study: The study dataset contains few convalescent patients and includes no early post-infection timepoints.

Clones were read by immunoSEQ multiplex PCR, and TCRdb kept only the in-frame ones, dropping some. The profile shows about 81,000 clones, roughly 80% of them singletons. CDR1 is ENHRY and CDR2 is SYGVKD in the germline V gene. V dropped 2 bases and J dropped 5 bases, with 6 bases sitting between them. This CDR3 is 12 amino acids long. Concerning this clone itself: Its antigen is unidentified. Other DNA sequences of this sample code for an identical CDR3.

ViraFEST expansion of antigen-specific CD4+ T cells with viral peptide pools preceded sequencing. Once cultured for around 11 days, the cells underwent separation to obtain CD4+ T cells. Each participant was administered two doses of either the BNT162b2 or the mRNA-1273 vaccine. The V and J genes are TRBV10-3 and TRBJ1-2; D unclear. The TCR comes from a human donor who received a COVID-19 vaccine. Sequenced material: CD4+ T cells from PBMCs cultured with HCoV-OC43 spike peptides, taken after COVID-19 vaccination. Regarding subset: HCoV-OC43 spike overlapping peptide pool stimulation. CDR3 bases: TGTGCCATCAGTGAGGGGTTATATGGCTACACCTTC. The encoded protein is CAISEGLYGYTF.